The TCR beta chain described here comes from a study of T cells in Graves' hyperthyroidism and ophthalmopathy. Whole-study findings and limits: Blood shared most expanded thyroid clonotypes above 0.001.

Note on this clonotype: What it binds is unknown.

No progression to ophthalmopathy during 18 months of follow-up defined stable disease. Patients were aged 18 to 65, had disease duration under 2 months, and had newly diagnosed hyperthyroidism. It was uncontrolled infection, other autoimmune disease, pregnancy or lactation that excluded patients. Using RNA transcripts as the source, TCR beta CDR3 regions were amplified. The primer set for the first-round RT-PCR of the TCR CDR3 was HTBI. TCRdb analysed the multiplex PCR reads with MiXCR anew, one entry per CDR3 protein. The sample has about 760,000 distinct CDR3 sequences, 30% to 40% seen once. V was cut by 5 bases and J by 2 bases, with 15 bases left in between. The CDR3 has 15 residues. CDR1 SEHNR and CDR2 FQNEAQ come from the germline V gene (reference sequence).

The sequence was collected from a woman aged 40 to 50 with Graves' hyperthyroidism. The sequenced material came from blood. This sequence joins TRBV7-9 and TRBJ1-2, with no clear D. Written as DNA, the CDR3 is TGTGCCAGCAGCCCAAGGGCGACACCAAACTATGGCTACACCTTC. The encoded protein is CASSPRATPNYGYTF.